This TCR beta chain is drawn from a study of early T cells in non-severe SARS-CoV-2 infection. One entry per CDR3 protein, called by TCRdb with MiXCR from the 5' RACE reads. This sample has some 48,000 distinct CDR3 sequences, with 7% to 9% found just once. This clonotype showed up just a few times. From germline, CDR1 is SGHVS and CDR2 FNYEAQ. The CDR3 spans 16 residues. V lost 5 bases and J 5 bases, leaving 18 bases between the germline ends. The receptor was isolated from an adult who was a healthcare worker with PCR-confirmed SARS-CoV-2 infection or an uninfected control (not recorded which). The chain employs TRBV7-6 and TRBJ1-4; D might be TRBD1 (6 bases). Sequencing was done on a sample of whole blood. The CDR3 loop is CASSEQGWGVNEKLFF. In nucleotides, the CDR3 is TGTGCCAGCAGCGAACAGGGATGGGGAGTAAATGAAAAACTGTTTTTT.